The 28 T cell receptor beta chains reported below all come from one sample, sequenced in a study of STAT3 mutations in large granular lymphocyte leukemia. These receptors have no identified antigens. General observations from the study: In T-cell large granular lymphocyte leukemia, about half of patients showed multiple immunodominant subclonotypes.

Method: immunoSEQ multiplex PCR; TCRdb's copy keeps in-frame clones and lacks some. In the table there are 30,000 to 40,000 clones, around 85% of which are singletons. The sample was peripheral blood mononuclear cells. These TCRs come from a man between 60 and 70 years old with T-cell large granular lymphocyte leukemia. Some clones in this sample may be carry-over from other donors' samples.

This chain uses TRBV6-5 with TRBJ1-2; D unclear. The CDR3 has 13 amino acids. Germline CDR1 reads MNHEY; CDR2 reads SVGAGI. Trimming took 7 bases from V and 13 from J, leaving 22 bases between them. The CDR3 nucleotides read TGTGCCAGCACCCCACCGGGAGACCTCCCCGCCACCTTC. As protein: CASTPPGDLPATF.

The V call is TRBV10-3, the J call TRBJ2-3; D could derive from TRBD1 or TRBD2 (6 bases each). The germline CDR1 and CDR2 sequences are ENHRY and SYGVKD. Trimming pared 2 bases from V and 4 bases from J, leaving 16 bases between. This CDR3 is 16 amino acids long. In nucleotides, the CDR3 is TGTGCCATCAGTGAGGGGAGCGGAGGGGGGTCAGATACGCAGTATTTT. It encodes CAISEGSGGGSDTQYF.

The V and J genes are TRBV7-8 and TRBJ2-3; D call uncertain. The CDR3 loop spans 20 amino acids. Deletions cut 2 bases from V and 3 bases from J, with 27 bases between. CDR1 is SGHVS, CDR2 FQNEAQ, per germline. For the CDR3, the DNA is TGTGCCAGCAGCTTACGGGCCCGGCTCGGTCCATCAAGTGGGACAGATACGCAGTATTTT. Translating gives CASSLRARLGPSSGTDTQYF.

The chain joins TRBV28 to TRBJ2-4, with 7 positions matching TRBD2. From germline, CDR1 is MDHEN and CDR2 SYDVKM. Trimming at V came to 4 bases and at J to 9 bases, leaving 6 bases not matched to a gene. The CDR3 loop spans 13 amino acids. The CDR3 here is CASSSGEGIIQYF. The CDR3, as DNA: TGTGCCAGCAGTTCTGGGGAGGGTATCATTCAGTACTTC. Full variable domain (missing parts from reference TRBV28 and TRBJ2-4): DVKVTQSSRYLVKRTGEKVFLECVQDMDHENMFWYRQDPGLGLRLIYFSYDVKMKEKGDIPEGYSVSREKKERFSLILESASTNQTSMYLCASSSGEGIIQYFGAGTRLSVL.

Only one count was recorded for this clone. The gene calls are TRBV5-1 and TRBJ2-3; D is undetermined. The CDR3 has 15 residues. Trimming cost V 2 bases and J 4 bases, with 14 bases left between them. Germline CDR1 is SGHRS and CDR2 is YFSETQ. CDR3 loop: CASSFVPVSADTQYF. Here the CDR3 DNA reads TGCGCCAGCAGCTTCGTACCAGTAAGTGCAGATACGCAGTATTTT. Together with reference TRBV5-1 and TRBJ2-3, the CDR3 gives the full variable domain: KAGVTQTPRYLIKTRGQQVTLSCSPISGHRSVSWYQQTPGQGLQFLFEYFSETQRNKGNFPGRFSGRQFSNSRSEMNVSTLELGDSALYLCASSFVPVSADTQYFGPGTRLTVL.

The J gene is TRBJ2-7, the V gene TRBV7-9; no firm D call. The V end was cut by 2 bases, the J end by 7 bases, with 6 bases between. Looked up from germline, CDR1 is SEHNR and CDR2 is FQNEAQ (reference sequence). This CDR3 is 11 amino acids long. The CDR3 loop is CASSLFGEQYF. CDR3 nucleotide sequence: TGTGCCAGCAGCTTATTCGGGGAGCAGTACTTC. The full variable domain, completed using reference TRBV7-9 and TRBJ2-7, is DTGVSQNPRHKITKRGQNVTFRCDPISEHNRLYWYRQTLGQGPEFLTYFQNEAQLEKSRLLSDRFSAERPKGSFSTLEIQRTEQGDSAMYLCASSLFGEQYFGPGTRLTVT.

V and J are TRBV18 and TRBJ2-5; D gene uncertain. Germline CDR1 and CDR2: KGHSH and LQKENI. The CDR3 totals 14 residues. The germline V and J ends were trimmed by 4 bases and 3 bases, with 12 bases remaining between them. This CDR3 is CASSHEGTEETQYF. CDR3 in DNA: TGTGCCAGCTCACACGAAGGAACAGAAGAGACCCAGTACTTC.

This clone was detected only a few times. The rearrangement uses TRBV29-1 and TRBJ1-2, with 10 nucleotides matching TRBD1. The CDR3 length is 12 residues. Germline CDR1 reads SQVTM; CDR2 reads ANQGSEA. V gave up 7 bases and J gave up 6 bases; unmatched junction bases: 5. The CDR3 DNA reads TGCAGCGATTGGACAGGGGGGAATGGCTACACCTTC. Protein product: CSDWTGGNGYTF.

This rearrangement joins TRBV4-3 to TRBJ1-2, with unresolved D. V was pared by 2 bases and J by 5 bases, with 12 bases between. Looked up from germline, CDR1 is LGHNA and CDR2 is YSLEER. The CDR3 is 14 amino acids. This CDR3 reads CASSQSPGEYGYTF. The CDR3 bases are TGCGCCAGCAGCCAATCGCCAGGCGAATATGGCTACACCTTC.

V and J are TRBV29-1 and TRBJ2-3; 8 nucleotides align to TRBD2. Per germline, CDR1 SQVTM and CDR2 ANQGSEA. V was clipped by 4 bases and J by 14 bases; unmatched bases: 20. The CDR3 runs 15 residues. CDR3 coding DNA: TGCAGCGTTGTCCCGGGGCGGAGCGGGAGCGCATTGCGGTATTTT. Translating it yields CSVVPGRSGSALRYF.

This clone occurred once. The chain recombines TRBV18 with TRBJ1-5; D is unresolved. The CDR3 totals 15 residues. Germline values: CDR1 KGHSH, CDR2 LQKENI. Trimming pared 5 bases from V and 0 bases from J, leaving 11 bases between. The CDR3 sequence: CASSSSSHSNQPQHF. CDR3 coding DNA: TGTGCCAGCTCATCTTCCAGTCATAGCAATCAGCCCCAGCATTTT.

V is TRBV7-9 and J is TRBJ1-4; D perhaps matches TRBD1 (5 bases). CDR1 SEHNR and CDR2 FQNEAQ come from the germline V gene (reference sequence). Trimming took 3 bases from V and 8 from J, leaving 16 bases between them. The CDR3 totals 15 residues. The CDR3 loop reads CASSLSLRGGEKLFF. In DNA, the CDR3 is TGTGCCAGCAGCTTGTCCCTGAGGGGAGGCGAAAAACTGTTTTTT.

J is TRBJ2-2 and V is TRBV7-9, with D tentatively TRBD2 (6 bases). Germline CDR1 is SEHNR and CDR2 is FQNEAQ (reference sequence). The V gene lost 2 bases and the J gene lost 0 bases, with 10 bases spanning the gap. The CDR3 is made up of 16 amino acids. CDR3 DNA sequence: TGTGCCAGCAGCTTACTGCGGGGCCCGAACACCGGGGAGCTGTTTTTT. It is translated as CASSLLRGPNTGELFF.

This sequence joins TRBV6-1 and TRBJ1-2, with a possible D match to TRBD1 (5 bases). The germline V gene has CDR1 MNHNS and CDR2 SASEGT. The V and J ends lost 0 bases and 5 bases respectively, with 13 bases between them. The CDR3 has 15 amino acids. The CDR3, as DNA: TGTGCCAGCAGTGAAGCTGCGACAGCAAGTTATGGCTACACCTTC. Amino acids: CASSEAATASYGYTF.

This clone was detected once. V and J are TRBV11-1 and TRBJ2-7, with 8 bases fitting TRBD1. CDR3 length equals 14 residues. Germline CDR1 SGHAT, CDR2 FQDESV (reference sequence). Trimming cost V 0 bases and J 5 bases; bases outside gene matches: 3. The CDR3 coding sequence is TGTGCCAGCAGCTTAGCCAGGGGGCATAACGAGCAGTACTTC. It codes for CASSLARGHNEQYF.

The chain is built from TRBV11-2 and TRBJ2-7; maybe TRBD1 (5 bases). The V end was cut by 1 base, the J end by 5 bases, with 9 bases between. The CDR3 is 13 amino acids. Per the germline V gene, CDR1 is SGHAT and CDR2 is FQNNGV. CDR3 nucleotide sequence: TGTGCCAGCAGCTTAGTGGGGCAAAACGAGCAGTACTTC. Translating gives CASSLVGQNEQYF.

This chain joins TRBV5-1 and TRBJ2-5; D ambiguous. From germline, CDR1 is SGHRS and CDR2 YFSETQ. The CDR3 loop spans 14 amino acids. Trimming stripped 0 bases from V and 2 bases from J, with 8 bases between. The CDR3 loop is CASSLVSPQETQYF. The CDR3 DNA reads TGCGCCAGCAGCTTGGTCAGCCCGCAAGAGACCCAGTACTTC. The complete variable domain, with remaining parts taken from reference TRBV5-1 and TRBJ2-5, reads KAGVTQTPRYLIKTRGQQVTLSCSPISGHRSVSWYQQTPGQGLQFLFEYFSETQRNKGNFPGRFSGRQFSNSRSEMNVSTLELGDSALYLCASSLVSPQETQYFGPGTRLLVL.

The V and J genes are TRBV5-5 and TRBJ2-1; TRBD1 agrees at 8 bases. Looked up from germline, CDR1 is SGHKS and CDR2 is YYEKEE (reference sequence). The trim removed 3 bases at V and 6 bases at J, leaving 8 bases unmatched. This CDR3 contains 15 residues. The CDR3 coding sequence is TGTGCCAGCAGCTGGACAGGGTTGGGAGGCAATGAGCAGTTCTTC. It encodes CASSWTGLGGNEQFF.

This clone was observed a single time. This sequence joins TRBV12-5 and TRBJ2-3; the match to TRBD2 covers 8 bases. Trimming removed 5 bases from V and 6 bases from J; junction bases left unmatched: 7. Germline assignment: CDR1 LGHNT and CDR2 FRNRAP. There are 14 residues in the CDR3. The CDR3 protein is CASGTRTSRDTQYF. CDR3 nucleotides: TGTGCTAGTGGTACCAGGACTAGCCGTGATACGCAGTATTTT.

The chain uses TRBV28 and TRBJ1-4; D may be TRBD1 (5 bases). This CDR3 region has 14 residues. The germline V gene has CDR1 MDHEN and CDR2 SYDVKM. Trimming removed 6 bases from V and 4 bases from J, with 12 bases in between. CDR3 nucleotide sequence: TGTGCCAGCAGATACGGGACCCTTAATGAAAAACTGTTTTTT. Translating it yields CASRYGTLNEKLFF. The whole variable domain, filled in from reference TRBV28 and TRBJ1-4, reads DVKVTQSSRYLVKRTGEKVFLECVQDMDHENMFWYRQDPGLGLRLIYFSYDVKMKEKGDIPEGYSVSREKKERFSLILESASTNQTSMYLCASRYGTLNEKLFFGSGTQLSVL.

This clone was found a few times. The chain employs TRBV5-1 and TRBJ2-1; TRBD1 matches at 12 bases. The CDR3 extends over 19 amino acids. The germline gives CDR1 SGHRS, CDR2 YFSETQ. After removal of 3 bases from V and 2 bases from J, the junction contained 12 bases not matched to a gene. Here the CDR3 DNA reads TGCGCCAGCAGCTCATCGGGACAGGGGGCGCTAAAGACCTACAATGAGCAGTTCTTC. Its protein is CASSSSGQGALKTYNEQFF.

The gene calls are TRBV2 and TRBJ2-3; maybe TRBD2 (5 bases). The ends were cut back, 8 bases at V and 3 bases at J, with 21 bases in the middle. Germline lookup yields CDR1 SNHLY and CDR2 FYNNEI. The CDR3 extends over 16 amino acids. The CDR3 region has the DNA TGTGCCAGCGCGGGTCTGGAGCAGATGGGAACAGATACGCAGTATTTT. Its protein product is CASAGLEQMGTDTQYF.

The chain employs TRBV18 and TRBJ2-7, with 12 bases fitting TRBD2. The CDR3 loop spans 15 amino acids. V lost 3 bases to trimming and J lost 7 bases; unmatched junction nucleotides: 7. Germline CDR1 reads KGHSH; CDR2 reads LQKENI. CDR3 sequence reads: CASSPLAGGPEEQYF. DNA for the CDR3: TGTGCCAGCTCACCTCTAGCGGGAGGGCCGGAGGAGCAGTACTTC. The variable domain in full, completed from reference TRBV18 and TRBJ2-7, reads NAGVMQNPRHLVRRRGQEARLRCSPMKGHSHVYWYRQLPEEGLKFMVYLQKENIIDESGMPKERFSAEFPKEGPSILRIQQVVRGDSAAYFCASSPLAGGPEEQYFGPGTRLTVT.

V and J are TRBV9 and TRBJ2-7; D perhaps matches TRBD2 (5 bases). CDR3 length: 14 residues. Between the trimmed V and J ends, which lost 4 bases and 1 base, there was a span of 12 bases. Germline V lookup: CDR1 SGDLS, CDR2 YYNGEE. The CDR3 DNA follows: TGTGCCAGCAGCCCGGACTTTTCTTCCTACGAGCAGTACTTC. Residues: CASSPDFSSYEQYF.

The gene calls are TRBV29-1 and TRBJ1-1, with 7 bases matching TRBD1. The V segment lost 1 base and the J segment 0 bases; nucleotides outside the gene matches: 8. This CDR3 comprises 16 residues. Per the germline V gene, CDR1 is SQVTM and CDR2 is ANQGSEA. CDR3 amino acids: CSVEVRQGGMNTEAFF. The CDR3 DNA sequence: TGCAGCGTTGAAGTGAGGCAGGGGGGTATGAACACTGAAGCTTTCTTT.

This chain uses TRBV9 with TRBJ2-5; 8 bases are shared with TRBD2. The CDR3 is made up of 16 amino acids. The trim removed 0 bases at V and 0 bases at J, leaving 4 bases unmatched. The germline V gene has CDR1 SGDLS and CDR2 YYNGEE. The CDR3 protein is CASSVELAGNQETQYF. In nucleotides, the CDR3 is TGTGCCAGCAGCGTAGAGCTAGCGGGCAACCAAGAGACCCAGTACTTC.

The chain links TRBV5-4 to TRBJ2-2; TRBD1 might be the D (5 bases). The CDR3 runs to 17 residues. V lost 0 bases and J 1 base, leaving 13 bases between the germline ends. In germline, CDR1 is SGHNT, CDR2 YYREEE (reference sequence). This CDR3 is CASSLARQGMNTGELFF. Here the CDR3 DNA reads TGTGCCAGCAGCTTGGCCCGGCAGGGAATGAACACCGGGGAGCTGTTTTTT. The entire variable domain, with the rest obtained from reference TRBV5-4 and TRBJ2-2, is as follows: ETGVTQSPTHLIKTRGQQVTLRCSSQSGHNTVSWYQQALGQGPQFIFQYYREEENGRGNFPPRFSGLQFPNYSSELNVNALELDDSALYLCASSLARQGMNTGELFFGEGSRLTVL.

The chain is built from TRBV30 and TRBJ2-3; D remains unclear. V lost 1 base to trimming and J lost 1 base, with 6 bases between them. The CDR3 runs 13 residues. The V gene's germline CDR1 is GTSNPN and CDR2 SVGIG (reference sequence). CDR3 sequence: CAWSDQGTDTQYF. The CDR3, as DNA: TGTGCCTGGAGTGATCAGGGCACAGATACGCAGTATTTT.